Sequencing of this TCR beta chain was carried out in a study of chemoradiotherapy in HPV16-positive cancers. Between the trimmed V and J ends, which lost 3 bases and 8 bases, there was a span of 8 bases. There are 11 residues in the CDR3. Germline V CDR1 and CDR2: SQVTM, ANQGSEA. Clones were read by immunoSEQ multiplex PCR, and TCRdb kept only the in-frame ones, dropping some. The sample lists roughly 16,000 clones, roughly 90% occurring once. Source: blood, taken from a patient who underwent chemoradiotherapy. J is TRBJ1-3 and V is TRBV29-1, with a possible D match to TRBD1 (5 bases). The TCR originated in a human donor with HPV-associated anogenital cancer. The CDR3: CSVDRADTIYF. The CDR3 nucleotides are TGCAGCGTTGACAGGGCGGACACCATATATTTT.